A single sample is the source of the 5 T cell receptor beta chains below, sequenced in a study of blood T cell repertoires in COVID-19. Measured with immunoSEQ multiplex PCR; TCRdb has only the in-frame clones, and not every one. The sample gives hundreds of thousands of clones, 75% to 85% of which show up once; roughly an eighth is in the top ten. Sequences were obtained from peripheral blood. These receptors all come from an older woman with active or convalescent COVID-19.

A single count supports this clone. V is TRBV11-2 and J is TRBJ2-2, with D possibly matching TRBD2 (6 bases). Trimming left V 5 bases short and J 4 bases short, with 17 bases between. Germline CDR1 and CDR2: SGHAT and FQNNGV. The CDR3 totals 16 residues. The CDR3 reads CASSPVGSGVTGELFF. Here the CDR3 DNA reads TGTGCCAGCAGCCCCGTGGGTAGCGGCGTCACCGGGGAGCTGTTTTTT.

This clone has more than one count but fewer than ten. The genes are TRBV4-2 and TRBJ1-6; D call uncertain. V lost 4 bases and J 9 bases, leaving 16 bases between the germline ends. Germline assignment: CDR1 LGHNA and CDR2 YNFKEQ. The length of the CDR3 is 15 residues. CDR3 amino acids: CASSPGLIGSSPLHF. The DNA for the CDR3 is TGTGCCAGCAGCCCAGGCCTAATTGGTTCTTCACCCCTCCACTTT.

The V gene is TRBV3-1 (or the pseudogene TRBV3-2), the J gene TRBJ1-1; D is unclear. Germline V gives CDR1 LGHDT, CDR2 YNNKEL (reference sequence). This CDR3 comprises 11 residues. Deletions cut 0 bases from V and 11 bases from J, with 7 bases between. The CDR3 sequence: CASSQDRKAFF. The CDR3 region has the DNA TGTGCCAGCAGCCAAGATAGAAAGGCTTTCTTT.

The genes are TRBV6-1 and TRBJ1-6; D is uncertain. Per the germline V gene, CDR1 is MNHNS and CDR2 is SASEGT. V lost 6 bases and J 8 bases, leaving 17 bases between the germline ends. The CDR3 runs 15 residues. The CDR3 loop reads CASSKGGSSDSPLHF. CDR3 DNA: TGTGCCAGCAGCAAGGGAGGCAGCTCTGATTCACCCCTCCACTTT.

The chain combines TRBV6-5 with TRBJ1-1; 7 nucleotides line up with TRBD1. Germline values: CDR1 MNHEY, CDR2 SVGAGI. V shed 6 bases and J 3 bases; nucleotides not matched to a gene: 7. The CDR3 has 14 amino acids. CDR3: CASRPTGWYTEAFF. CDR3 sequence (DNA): TGTGCCAGCAGACCGACAGGGTGGTACACTGAAGCTTTCTTT.